This TCR beta chain derives from a study of T-cell memory formation after mild COVID-19. The length of the CDR3 is 15 residues. Germline CDR1 and CDR2: LNHDA and SQIVND (reference sequence). The ends were cut back, 0 bases at V and 5 bases at J, with 10 bases in the middle. Barcoded TCR alpha and TCR beta cDNA libraries with UMIs came from 5'RACE using constant-segment primers. MiXCR, run by TCRdb on the 5' RACE reads, gives a single entry per CDR3 protein. This table holds about 340,000 distinct CDR3 sequences, 20% to 25% found once. The sequencing sample was made of PBMCs or a T cell subset sorted from them (not recorded which). This chain uses TRBV19 with TRBJ2-2; D gene uncertain. The TCR comes from a man younger than 35 who had mild COVID-19 (a few samples of this study predate the infection). Cell type and time point are not known. CDR3 sequence (DNA): TGTGCCAGTAGTATAGATAGTAGCTGGACCGGGGAGCTGTTTTTT. It specifies CASSIDSSWTGELFF.